This T cell receptor (beta chain) appears in the sequencing data of a study of shared clonotypes between healthy human individuals. Terminally differentiated effector memory CD45RA+ cells were left out of the naive CD8 fraction, which was CD45RO-negative and positively selected for CCR7. Study findings and constraints: Sharing across a handful of donors was seen in roughly 5.2% of naive CD4 clonotypes.

A note on this clone: What it recognizes is unknown.

Germline V CDR1 and CDR2: MNHEY, SVGAGI. Trimming at V came to 4 bases and at J to 7 bases, leaving 11 bases not matched to a gene. The CDR3 contains 15 residues. TCRdb keeps only in-frame clones here, not all; method: immunoSEQ multiplex PCR. Of around 1.9 million clones in the sample, 85% to 95% were seen once. This TCR was sampled from a man aged 18 to 35 in good health. Some clones in this sample may be carry-over from other donors' samples. Input material: naive CD8+ T cells from PBMCs. This chain links TRBV6-5 with TRBJ2-5; TRBD2 matches at 8 bases. In nucleotides, the CDR3 is TGTGCCAGCAGTTTCCAGACTAGCGCCCCACGGACCCAGTACTTC. Encoded protein: CASSFQTSAPRTQYF.